This T cell receptor (beta chain) was retrieved from a study of CD8+CD57+ T cells in acquired aplastic anemia. TCR beta VDJ and CDR3 profiling used genomic DNA as template. Using its own MiXCR run on the reads, TCRdb lists one record per CDR3 protein. The sample carries 150,000 or so distinct CDR3 sequences, 45% to 55% recorded once. The CDR3 is 12 amino acids. The germline V gene has CDR1 SNHLY and CDR2 FYNNEI. This clonotype came up many times. An end of the junction does not agree with germline; a read error may underlie this. Those patients picked for sequencing had displayed CD8+CD57+ cell expansion on flow cytometry.

The chain couples TRBV2 to TRBJ1-1; possible D gene TRBD1, 6 bases. Specimen: sorted CD4+, CD8+, or CD8+CD57+ T cells (not recorded which) from PBMCs. The TCR was taken from a human donor with aplastic anemia. CDR3 DNA sequence: TGTGCCCGCAGCGCGGGGGGCCCTGAAGCTTTCTTT. Translating gives CARSAGGPEAFF.